Below, 12 T cell receptor beta chains from the same sample are listed, as sequenced in a study of blood T cell repertoires in COVID-19. Repertoires were generated with immunoSEQ multiplex PCR, while TCRdb's copy carries only in-frame clones and drops some. This sample has under 75,000 clones; roughly nine tenths occur once, and the top ten carry roughly 8.2%. The material sequenced was peripheral blood. The receptor source for this set is a man aged 50-59 years with active COVID-19.

The chain uses TRBV27 and TRBJ2-7; D may be TRBD2 (5 bases). Trimming pared 2 bases from V and 5 bases from J, leaving 13 bases between. The CDR3 spans 14 residues. Germline V gives CDR1 MNHEY, CDR2 SMNVEV (reference sequence). The CDR3 spells CASSLAHLGNEQYF. The CDR3 bases are TGTGCCAGCAGTTTAGCACACCTCGGGAACGAGCAGTACTTC.

This clone was counted a single time. This chain links TRBV30 with TRBJ2-3; TRBD2 agrees at 11 bases. There are 16 residues in the CDR3. After removal of 0 bases from V and 2 bases from J, the junction contained 4 bases not matched to a gene. Germline lookup yields CDR1 GTSNPN and CDR2 SVGIG (reference sequence). The CDR3 DNA follows: TGTGCCTGGAGTGTACTAGCGGGGGCGGTCACAGATACGCAGTATTTT. Its protein product is CAWSVLAGAVTDTQYF.

This clone showed up just once. The rearrangement joins TRBV7-7 to TRBJ2-2; 11 nucleotides align to TRBD2. CDR3 size: 18 residues. V lost 1 base to trimming and J lost 4 bases; unmatched junction nucleotides: 8. Germline CDR1 is SSHAT and CDR2 is FNYEAQ (reference sequence). The CDR3 loop is CASSLVGPSGGFTGELFF. In DNA, the CDR3 is TGTGCCAGCAGCTTAGTCGGCCCTAGCGGGGGGTTCACCGGGGAGCTGTTTTTT. The full variable domain, completed using reference TRBV7-7 and TRBJ2-2, is GAGVSQSPRYKVTKRGQDVTLRCDPISSHATLYWYQQALGQGPEFLTYFNYEAQPDKSGLPSDRFSAERPEGSISTLTIQRTEQRDSAMYRCASSLVGPSGGFTGELFFGEGSRLTVL.

J is TRBJ2-1 and V is TRBV11-3; D is perhaps TRBD2 (5 bases). Trimming left V 4 bases short and J 6 bases short, with 13 bases between. This CDR3 spans 14 amino acids. Germline assignment: CDR1 SGHNT and CDR2 YENEEA. CDR3 sequence (DNA): TGTGCCAGCAGCTCGTTTAGCGTACCCAATGAGCAGTTCTTC. This encodes CASSSFSVPNEQFF.

The J gene is TRBJ2-3, the V gene TRBV5-8; no firm D call. V lost 5 bases and J 1 base, leaving 8 bases between the germline ends. CDR1 and CDR2 (germline): SGHTS, YDEGEE. The CDR3 totals 13 residues. The chain's CDR3 is CASSSPGTDTQYF. DNA of the CDR3: TGTGCCAGCAGTTCTCCCGGCACAGATACGCAGTATTTT. The entire variable domain, with the rest obtained from reference TRBV5-8 and TRBJ2-3, is as follows: EAGVTQSPTHLIKTRGQQATLRCSPISGHTSVYWYQQALGLGLQFLLWYDEGEERNRGNFPPRFSGRQFPNYSSELNVNALELEDSALYLCASSSPGTDTQYFGPGTRLTVL.

This clone was counted once. The chain is built from TRBV27 and TRBJ2-6; no clear D gene. The ends were cut back, 3 bases at V and 0 bases at J, with 3 bases in the middle. The CDR3 sequence is 14 residues long. The V gene's germline CDR1 is MNHEY and CDR2 SMNVEV (reference sequence). CDR3 region: CASSFLSGANVLTF. The DNA for the CDR3 is TGTGCCAGCAGTTTCCTCTCTGGGGCCAACGTCCTGACTTTC.

CDR3 coding DNA: TGTGCCAGCAGCCACCAGGAGGGACAGGGCTCCTACGAGCAGTACTTC. Residues: CASSHQEGQGSYEQYF. The chain is built from TRBV7-9 and TRBJ2-7; TRBD1 aligns across 9 bases. The ends lost 5 bases at V and 0 bases at J; junction bases unmatched: 8. The CDR3 runs 16 residues. CDR1 is SEHNR, CDR2 FQNEAQ, per germline (reference sequence).

V usage is TRBV25-1 and J usage is TRBJ1-1; a possible D gene is TRBD1 (6 bases). Looked up from germline, CDR1 is MGHDK and CDR2 is SYGVNS. Trimming cost V 6 bases and J 5 bases, with 13 bases left between them. The CDR3 contains 13 residues. The CDR3 loop reads CASRREGGTEAFF. CDR3 coding DNA: TGTGCCAGCAGGCGGGAGGGGGGAACTGAAGCTTTCTTT.

This chain uses TRBV5-1 with TRBJ2-2; 9 bases are shared with TRBD2. Germline V lookup: CDR1 SGHRS, CDR2 YFSETQ. V gave up 7 bases and J gave up 0 bases; unmatched junction bases: 4. This CDR3 is 15 amino acids long. For the CDR3, the DNA is TGCGCCAGCCGACTAGCGGAGACGAACACCGGGGAGCTGTTTTTT. Its protein is CASRLAETNTGELFF.

The chain is built from TRBV6-5 and TRBJ2-1; a possible D gene is TRBD2 (5 bases). Deletions cut 0 bases from V and 7 bases from J, with 16 bases between. Looked up from germline, CDR1 is MNHEY and CDR2 is SVGAGI. CDR3 length: 16 amino acids. In nucleotides, the CDR3 is TGTGCCAGCAGTTACTCACACAGAGGGTCCAGAAATGAGCAGTTCTTC. Translating it yields CASSYSHRGSRNEQFF.

This clone has more than one count but fewer than ten. The chain recombines TRBV20-1 with TRBJ2-7, with a possible D match to TRBD1 (6 bases). The CDR3 length is 13 residues. Trimming left V 3 bases short and J 7 bases short, with 16 bases between. Germline loops: CDR1 DFQATT, CDR2 SNEGSKA (reference sequence). As DNA, the CDR3 is TGCAGTGCTAGTCCTTCTGGCCAGGGGGAGCAGTACTTC. Translating gives CSASPSGQGEQYF.

J is TRBJ1-5 and V is TRBV12-2; the table's D call, TRBD1, has no DNA check behind it. TRBV12-2 is a pseudogene. The CDR3 totals 18 residues. The CDR3 here is CASRLRRQGALGNQPQHF. The DNA of the CDR3 is TGTGCAAGTCGCTTACGGCGCCAGGGGGCTTTGGGCAATCAGCCCCAGCATTTT.